The 10 T cell receptor beta chains below all came from one sample that was sequenced in a study of blood T cells in healthy people across ages. Alongside a J-beta primer mix, a sample-barcoded 5' primer served in a second PCR lasting about 7 to 12 cycles. Using its own MiXCR run on the 5' RACE reads, TCRdb lists one record per CDR3 protein. Here the sample spans about 1.5 million distinct CDR3 sequences, approximately 42% being singletons. The specimen was blood. The receptors were sampled from a young woman in good health.

This rearrangement joins TRBV6-5 to TRBJ2-1, with D maybe TRBD2 (6 bases). Gene TRBJ2-7 matches the end of the DNA better, so the J call may be wrong. This CDR3 spans 14 amino acids. Germline loops: CDR1 MNHEY, CDR2 SVGAGI. The CDR3 loop is CATWEALAHYEQYF. Written as DNA, the CDR3 is TGTGCCACCTGGGAGGCACTAGCCCACTACGAGCAGTACTTC.

This clonotype was seen a few times. V is TRBV5-1 and J is TRBJ1-2; 8 nucleotides line up with TRBD1. The CDR3 has 14 residues. The V gene end was trimmed by 0 bases and the J gene end by 6 bases; junction bases not matched to a gene: 4. Germline values: CDR1 SGHRS, CDR2 YFSETQ. CDR3 in DNA: TGCGCCAGCAGCTTGGCAGGGGGCGCGGATGGCTACACCTTC. Its translation: CASSLAGGADGYTF.

The chain employs TRBV20-1 and TRBJ1-1, with D unclear. Germline loops: CDR1 DFQATT, CDR2 SNEGSKA (reference sequence). The ends were cut back, 6 bases at V and 0 bases at J, with 11 bases in the middle. CDR3 length: 13 residues. The CDR3 nucleotides read TGCAGTGCCACTATTACATTGAACACTGAAGCTTTCTTT. It translates to CSATITLNTEAFF.

The chain's CDR3 is CASSYSPLAGSTDTQYF. The CDR3 DNA reads as TGTGCCAGCAGTTACTCCCCCCTAGCGGGGAGCACAGATACGCAGTATTTT. This sequence joins TRBV6-6 and TRBJ2-3; 9 bases agree with TRBD2. Germline CDR1 MNHNY, CDR2 SVGAGI (reference sequence). With V trimmed by 0 bases and J by 0 bases, 4 bases remained unmatched. The CDR3 spans 17 residues.

The chain recombines TRBV6-5 with TRBJ2-5; the match to TRBD1 covers 12 bases. The DNA end is more similar to TRBJ2-7, so the J call may be wrong. The CDR3 totals 14 residues. Germline V lookup: CDR1 MNHEY, CDR2 SVGAGI. Here the CDR3 DNA reads TGTGCCAGCAGTCCAGGGGACAGGGGGCTCGAGCAGTACTTC. Protein sequence: CASSPGDRGLEQYF.

This chain links TRBV20-1 with TRBJ2-5; D perhaps matches TRBD1 (8 bases). Germline values: CDR1 DFQATT, CDR2 SNEGSKA (reference sequence). CDR3 length: 15 amino acids. V lost 5 bases and J lost 4, with 20 bases in between. This CDR3 is CSALNRGGTRETQYF. In DNA form, the CDR3 reads TGCAGTGCTCTAAACAGGGGGGGCACAAGAGAGACCCAGTACTTC.

Only a few counts were recorded for this clonotype. The chain uses TRBV10-3 and TRBJ1-2; no clear D. Germline CDR1 and CDR2: ENHRY and SYGVKD. There are 13 residues in the CDR3. V was trimmed by 0 bases and J by 11 bases, leaving 13 bases between them. Here the CDR3 reads CAISESGSIWYTF. In nucleotides, the CDR3 is TGTGCCATCAGTGAGTCCGGGTCCATATGGTACACCTTC.

This chain links TRBV6-1 with TRBJ2-3; D is uncertain. CDR1 MNHNS and CDR2 SASEGT come from the germline V gene. CDR3 length: 13 residues. V lost 0 bases, J lost 14 bases, and 15 bases lay in between. The chain's CDR3 is CASSEALGGRAYF. CDR3 in DNA: TGTGCCAGCAGTGAAGCGCTGGGCGGCCGCGCGTATTTT.

This clonotype was detected a few times. This chain connects TRBV13 to TRBJ2-1; no firm D call. The germline V gene encodes CDR1 PRHDT and CDR2 FYEKMQ (reference sequence). The V end was cut by 3 bases, the J end by 9 bases, with 9 bases between. The CDR3 length is 12 residues. CDR3 loop: CASSLRPFEQFF. The CDR3 coding sequence is TGTGCCAGCAGCTTGCGGCCGTTTGAGCAGTTCTTC.

The chain uses TRBV5-1 and TRBJ2-1; 9 positions agree with TRBD1. The ends lost 3 bases at V and 13 bases at J; junction bases unmatched: 11. The CDR3 extends over 14 amino acids. The V gene's germline CDR1 is SGHRS and CDR2 YFSETQ. In nucleotides, the CDR3 is TGCGCCAGCAGCTCGGGACAGGGTGAAGAGACCCAGTTCTTC. It codes for CASSSGQGEETQFF.